These 6 T cell receptor beta chains came from one sample sequenced in a study of blood T cell repertoires in COVID-19. Produced via immunoSEQ multiplex PCR; TCRdb's table is partial and in-frame only. The table includes under 130,000 clones, about 90% detected once. The source material was peripheral blood. Receptor source: a human donor in a cohort sampled during active COVID-19.

V gene TRBV14 combines with J gene TRBJ2-3, with 7 bases fitting TRBD1. Germline CDR1 SGHDN, CDR2 FVKESK. Trimming took 5 bases from V and 2 from J; bases not matched to a gene: 10. The CDR3 covers 16 residues. The CDR3 coding sequence is TGTGCCAGCAGCTCTTATGTAGGGGGCCACACAGATACGCAGTATTTT. Residues: CASSSYVGGHTDTQYF.

The chain joins TRBV6-5 to TRBJ1-5; D is unresolved. The V end was cut by 10 bases, the J end by 6 bases, with 16 bases between. The CDR3 sequence is 13 residues long. Germline V gene lookup returns CDR1 MNHEY and CDR2 SVGAGI. The CDR3 sequence is CATIMTGSQPQHF. The CDR3 DNA follows: TGTGCCACAATTATGACGGGTAGTCAGCCCCAGCATTTT.

J is TRBJ2-7 and V is TRBV30; TRBD2 matches at 10 bases. The CDR3 spans 13 residues. The germline gives CDR1 GTSNPN, CDR2 SVGIG (reference sequence). The CDR3 spells CAWGSGRGYEQYF. CDR3 coding DNA: TGTGCTTGGGGGAGCGGGAGGGGCTACGAGCAGTACTTC.

The gene calls are TRBV2 and TRBJ2-5, with 9 nucleotides matching TRBD1. The CDR3 contains 16 residues. Germline values: CDR1 SNHLY, CDR2 FYNNEI. DNA of the CDR3: TGTGCTACACAACGGAACAGACAGGGGGTCCAAGAGACCCAGTACTTC. It encodes CATQRNRQGVQETQYF.

V is TRBV11-2 and J is TRBJ2-7; weak D call: TRBD1 (5 bases). Trimming pared 5 bases from V and 3 bases from J, leaving 11 bases between. This CDR3 has 13 residues. CDR1 is SGHAT, CDR2 FQNNGV, per germline. CDR3 sequence reads: CASSQGPNYEQYF. The CDR3 nucleotides read TGTGCCAGCAGCCAGGGCCCTAACTACGAGCAGTACTTC.

In this sample, this clone turned up once. The rearrangement links TRBV11-2 to TRBJ1-6, with D hard to call. Trimming stripped 3 bases from V and 9 bases from J, with 12 bases between. The length of the CDR3 is 14 residues. CDR1 and CDR2 from the germline V gene are SGHAT and FQNNGV. CDR3 residues: CASSFSGEGSPLHF. Written as DNA, the CDR3 is TGTGCCAGCAGCTTTTCCGGGGAGGGTTCACCCCTCCACTTT. The full variable domain, completed using reference TRBV11-2 and TRBJ1-6, is EAGVAQSPRYKIIEKRQSVAFWCNPISGHATLYWYQQILGQGPKLLIQFQNNGVVDDSQLPKDRFSAERLKGVDSTLKIQPAKLEDSAVYLCASSFSGEGSPLHFGNGTRLTVT.